The 25 T cell receptor beta chains below were found in one sample sequenced in a study of T cell repertoires in cytomegalovirus infection. TCRdb re-analysed the reads in MiXCR, keeping a single row per CDR3 protein. The repertoire holds roughly 600,000 distinct CDR3 sequences, with around 24% as singletons. Sequencing was performed on CD8+ T cells from PBMCs. Receptors were obtained from a human donor in good health (CMV status not recorded). Some clones in this sample may be carry-over from other donors' samples.

The chain joins TRBV19 to TRBJ2-1, with 7 bases that match TRBD2. The CDR3 spans 11 residues. Germline CDR1 reads LNHDA; CDR2 reads SQIVND (reference sequence). CDR3 loop: CVSSGDGEQFF. DNA for the CDR3: TGTGTCAGCAGCGGGGACGGAGAGCAGTTCTTC.

The rearrangement joins TRBV6-2 or TRBV6-3 to TRBJ2-3; the D gene is possibly TRBD1 (6 bases). The CDR3 runs 16 residues. Trimming took 2 bases from V and 2 from J, leaving 14 bases between them. CDR1 and CDR2 (germline): MNHEY, SVGEGT. As DNA, the CDR3 is TGTGCCAGCAGTTACGGGGACATAGCACTCACAGATACGCAGTATTTT. Encoded protein: CASSYGDIALTDTQYF.

This rearrangement joins TRBV2 to TRBJ2-7; D is possibly TRBD1 (6 bases). Deletions cut 5 bases from V and 6 bases from J, with 20 bases between. From germline, CDR1 is SNHLY and CDR2 FYNNEI. The CDR3 loop spans 15 amino acids. The CDR3 DNA reads TGTGCCAGCAGTTCCCCCGGGACACGAAGGGGCGAGCAGTACTTC. Translating gives CASSSPGTRRGEQYF.

This clonotype was picked up a small number of times. The chain joins TRBV29-1 to TRBJ1-1; D ambiguous. Germline V lookup: CDR1 SQVTM, CDR2 ANQGSEA. V was cut by 2 bases and J by 1 base, with 8 bases left in between. This CDR3 contains 13 residues. The DNA of the CDR3 is TGCAGCGTTGAAATGGGAGCGAACACTGAAGCTTTCTTT. It specifies CSVEMGANTEAFF.

This clonotype has only a few counts. This chain uses TRBV28 with TRBJ1-6; possibly TRBD1 for D (5 bases). Germline V gene lookup returns CDR1 MDHEN and CDR2 SYDVKM. This CDR3 has 12 amino acids. Trimming left V 4 bases short and J 19 bases short, with 17 bases between. CDR3 sequence (DNA): TGTGCCAGCAGTTACCAAAACGACAGATATCACTTT. Protein product: CASSYQNDRYHF.

This sequence joins TRBV25-1 and TRBJ2-1; 10 bases are shared with TRBD2. Germline V gene data show CDR1 as MGHDK and CDR2 as SYGVNS. The CDR3 totals 17 residues. J was trimmed by 8 bases and V by 3 bases; bases with no gene match: 13. CDR3 bases: TGTGCCAGCAGTGACCCTCTCGGAGCGGGGGGGCCGTATGAGCAGTTCTTC. It yields the protein CASSDPLGAGGPYEQFF.

This sequence joins TRBV29-1 and TRBJ2-7; D is uncertain. The CDR3 length is 11 residues. Per germline, CDR1 SQVTM and CDR2 ANQGSEA. In nucleotides, the CDR3 is TGCAACGTGGTAGAGAAGGGCGAGCAGTACGTC. As protein: CNVVEKGEQYV.

Many counts were recorded for this clonotype. The rearrangement links TRBV6-2 or TRBV6-3 to TRBJ1-1; D uncertain. Germline assignment: CDR1 MNHEY and CDR2 SVGEGT. The CDR3 runs 14 residues. Trimming removed 6 bases at V and 0 bases at J, with 11 bases between. CDR3 region: CASSYRPVNTEAFF. The CDR3 nucleotides are TGTGCCAGCAGCTACCGACCTGTGAACACTGAAGCTTTCTTT.

This clonotype was recorded only once. The chain couples TRBV6-5 to TRBJ1-2, with unresolved D. CDR3 length equals 12 residues. Germline V gene sequence: CDR1 MNHEY, CDR2 SVGAGI. Trimming took off 8 bases at V and 4 bases at J, with 11 bases between the two ends. The CDR3 bases are TGTGCCAGCCCCCCTGGGTTCTATGGCTACACCTTC. Protein sequence: CASPPGFYGYTF.

J is TRBJ2-6 and V is TRBV7-8; D may be TRBD1 (5 bases). The CDR3 extends over 17 amino acids. Trimming shortened V by 3 bases and J by 0 bases, and 12 bases separated the two germline ends. The germline V gene has CDR1 SGHVS and CDR2 FQNEAQ. The CDR3 DNA is TGTGCCAGCAGCTTTCCAGGGCCCAGCTCTGGGGCCAACGTCCTGACTTTC. It encodes CASSFPGPSSGANVLTF.

The chain joins TRBV20-1 to TRBJ1-4; weak D call: TRBD1 (5 bases). Germline loops: CDR1 DFQATT, CDR2 SNEGSKA (reference sequence). The CDR3 runs to 15 residues. V lost 0 bases, J lost 8 bases, and 16 bases lay in between. The DNA for the CDR3 is TGCAGTGCTAGAGATAATAGACAGAAAAGGGAAAAACTGTTTTTT. The encoded protein is CSARDNRQKREKLFF.

This clonotype was observed a handful of times. J is TRBJ2-1 and V is TRBV28; TRBD1 matches at 9 bases. The V and J ends lost 6 bases and 4 bases, in that order; junction bases with no gene match: 4. Germline CDR1 is MDHEN and CDR2 is SYDVKM. The CDR3 extends over 14 amino acids. CDR3 loop: CASRTQGAYNEQFF. CDR3 in DNA: TGTGCCAGCAGAACACAGGGGGCGTACAATGAGCAGTTCTTC.

The sample holds a few counts of this clonotype. The CDR3 DNA reads TGCAGTGCTAGAAGCAGGGACAGCGTACAAGAGACCCAGTACTTC. Protein product: CSARSRDSVQETQYF. The V call is TRBV20-1, the J call TRBJ2-5; 7 bases are a match to TRBD1. The V gene end was trimmed by 2 bases and the J gene end by 2 bases; junction bases not matched to a gene: 8. Germline assignment: CDR1 DFQATT and CDR2 SNEGSKA (reference sequence). The CDR3 is 15 amino acids.

Comment on this clonotype: A much larger clone differs from this one at a single base, so this may be a read error. The chain couples TRBV12-3 or TRBV12-4 to TRBJ1-5; D remains ambiguous. This CDR3 comprises 15 residues. V gave up 6 bases and J gave up 3 bases, with 15 bases separating them. In DNA form, the CDR3 reads TGTGCCAGCAGGCCGGAAACAACGAACAATCAGCCCCAGCATTTT. Amino acid sequence: CASRPETTNNQPQHF.

This clonotype was seen ten or more times. The gene calls are TRBV7-6 and TRBJ2-7; no clear D. Trimming shortened V by 5 bases and J by 3 bases, and 11 bases separated the two germline ends. This CDR3 is 13 amino acids long. CDR1 and CDR2 (germline): SGHVS, FNYEAQ. The CDR3 loop is CASSPRTSYEQYF. In DNA, the CDR3 is TGTGCCAGCAGCCCCAGGACCAGCTACGAGCAGTACTTC. The complete variable domain, with remaining parts taken from reference TRBV7-6 and TRBJ2-7, reads GAGVSQSPRYKVTKRGQDVALRCDPISGHVSLYWYRQALGQGPEFLTYFNYEAQQDKSGLPNDRFSAERPEGSISTLTIQRTEQRDSAMYRCASSPRTSYEQYFGPGTRLTVT.

This clonotype has just a few counts. J is TRBJ2-7 and V is TRBV7-9; 14 bases match TRBD2. The CDR3 length is 17 residues. Germline V gives CDR1 SEHNR, CDR2 FQNEAQ (reference sequence). The junction had 8 bases not matched to a gene; V was cut back by 5 bases and J by 2 bases. The CDR3 region is CASSPGLAGAFAYEQYV. CDR3 bases: TGTGCCAGCAGCCCGGGACTAGCGGGGGCCTTCGCCTACGAGCAGTACGTC.

The V and J genes are TRBV6-8 and TRBJ1-2; 7 bases match TRBD1. CDR1 is MNHGY and CDR2 is SAAAGT in the germline V gene. With 6 bases clipped from V and 0 bases from J, the junction kept 10 bases outside the gene matches. The CDR3 runs 16 residues. The CDR3 DNA follows: TGTGCCAGCAGGGGGACAGCCTATATATCTAACTATGGCTACACCTTC. Translated, it gives CASRGTAYISNYGYTF.

The chain combines TRBV29-1 with TRBJ2-7; 12 bases map to TRBD1. Per germline, CDR1 SQVTM and CDR2 ANQGSEA. V lost 4 bases, J lost 5 bases, and 3 bases stayed unmatched. This CDR3 has 13 amino acids. The CDR3 sequence: CSVVGQGANEQYV. The DNA for the CDR3 is TGCAGCGTTGTGGGACAGGGGGCTAACGAGCAGTACGTC.

The chain uses TRBV6-6 and TRBJ2-3; D gene ambiguous. Deletions cut 2 bases from V and 2 bases from J, with 8 bases between. From germline, CDR1 is MNHNY and CDR2 SVGAGI (reference sequence). The CDR3 loop spans 14 amino acids. Here the CDR3 DNA reads TGTGCCAGCAGTTACGCACCTAACACAGATACGCAGTATTTT. Translating it yields CASSYAPNTDTQYF.

The rearrangement links TRBV7-9 to TRBJ2-7; 7 bases are shared with TRBD2. V lost 5 bases and J lost 4; bases outside the gene matches: 8. There are 14 residues in the CDR3. Germline-derived CDR1 and CDR2 are SEHNR and FQNEAQ (reference sequence). The CDR3 loop reads CASSHSLGGYEQYV. CDR3 in DNA: TGTGCCAGCAGCCACTCGTTGGGAGGGTACGAGCAGTACGTC.

This clonotype came up a few times. This chain uses TRBV19 with TRBJ2-1, with 11 bases identical to TRBD1. CDR1 and CDR2 (germline): LNHDA, SQIVND (reference sequence). Germline trimming cut 3 bases from V and 8 bases from J; bases unmatched to any gene: 9. CDR3 length: 16 amino acids. CDR3 in DNA: TGTGCCAGTAGTATCATCTACGGACAGGGGGCTGATGAGCAGTTCTTC. It specifies CASSIIYGQGADEQFF.

This clonotype came up a few times. The CDR3 nucleotides read TGTGCCATCAGTGATGATACGGGAGGGGAAGCATTCGACGTGGAGCAGTTCTTC. Translation: CAISDDTGGEAFDVEQFF. The gene calls are TRBV10-3 and TRBJ2-1; TRBD2 aligns across 8 bases. The CDR3 runs 18 residues. Germline lookup yields CDR1 ENHRY and CDR2 SYGVKD. The V and J ends lost 3 bases and 10 bases, in that order; junction bases with no gene match: 20.

This chain's CDR3 is CVSSYGGGEQYV. Written as DNA, the CDR3 is TGTGTCAGCAGTTACGGGGGCGGCGAGCAGTACGTC. This chain uses TRBV6-2 or TRBV6-3 with TRBJ2-7, with D perhaps given as TRBD1 or TRBD2 (6 bases each). This CDR3 is built from 12 residues. Germline CDR1 reads MNHEY; CDR2 reads SVGEGT.

About this clonotype: Being one base from a much bigger clone, this may be a read error. The chain couples TRBV12-3 or TRBV12-4 to TRBJ2-1; the D is unclear. The CDR3 covers 15 residues. CDR3 protein: CVSTPERSSYNEQFF. The CDR3 DNA sequence: TGTGTCAGCACCCCCGAGAGGAGCTCCTACAATGAGCAGTTCTTC.

This clonotype occurred a few times. J is TRBJ2-3 and V is TRBV29-1, with D possibly matching TRBD2 (5 bases). The germline CDR1 and CDR2 sequences are SQVTM and ANQGSEA. Trimming shortened V by 6 bases and J by 2 bases, and 12 bases separated the two germline ends. The CDR3 totals 13 residues. CDR3 DNA: TGCAGCGTCGTCGAGGGAAACACAGATACGCAGTATTTT. This translates into CSVVEGNTDTQYF.